This record concerns one T cell receptor (beta chain) sequence. The sample comes from a study of cytomegalovirus exposure and HLA in healthy donors. The V and J ends lost 3 bases and 0 bases, in that order; junction bases with no gene match: 6. CDR3 length: 16 residues. Germline V CDR1 and CDR2: MNHEY, SMNVEV (reference sequence). 60 Vbeta and 13 Jbeta primers were used in PCR. This table comes from immunoSEQ multiplex PCR, and its TCRdb copy is limited to in-frame clones, with some not included. The data contain 110,000 or so clones, roughly 87% of them singletons. The source is a young woman in good health and CMV-seronegative. The J gene is TRBJ1-2, the V gene TRBV27, with 8 nucleotides matching TRBD1. Sequencing was carried out using PBMCs. CDR3: CASSFSTGGPNYGYTF. For the CDR3, the DNA is TGTGCCAGCAGTTTCTCTACAGGGGGGCCTAACTATGGCTACACCTTC.